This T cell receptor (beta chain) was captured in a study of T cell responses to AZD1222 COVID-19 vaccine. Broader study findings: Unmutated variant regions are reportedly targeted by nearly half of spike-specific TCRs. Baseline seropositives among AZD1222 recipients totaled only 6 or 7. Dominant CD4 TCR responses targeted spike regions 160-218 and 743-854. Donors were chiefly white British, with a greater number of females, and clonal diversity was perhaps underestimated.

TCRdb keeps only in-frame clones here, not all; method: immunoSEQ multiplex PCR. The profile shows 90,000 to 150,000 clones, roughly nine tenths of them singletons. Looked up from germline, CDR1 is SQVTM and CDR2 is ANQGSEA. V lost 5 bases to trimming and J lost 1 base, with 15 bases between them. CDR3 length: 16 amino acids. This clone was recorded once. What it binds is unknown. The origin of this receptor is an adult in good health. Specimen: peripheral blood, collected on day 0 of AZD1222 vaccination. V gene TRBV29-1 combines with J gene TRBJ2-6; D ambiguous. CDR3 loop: CSVKQTQHSGANVLTF. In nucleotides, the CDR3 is TGCAGCGTTAAACAGACTCAACATTCTGGGGCCAACGTCCTGACTTTC. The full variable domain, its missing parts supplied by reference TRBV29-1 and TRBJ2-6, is SAVISQKPSRDICQRGTSLTIQCQVDSQVTMMFWYRQQPGQSLTLIATANQGSEATYESGFVIDKFPISRPNLTFSTLTVSNMSPEDSSIYLCSVKQTQHSGANVLTFGAGSRLTVL.